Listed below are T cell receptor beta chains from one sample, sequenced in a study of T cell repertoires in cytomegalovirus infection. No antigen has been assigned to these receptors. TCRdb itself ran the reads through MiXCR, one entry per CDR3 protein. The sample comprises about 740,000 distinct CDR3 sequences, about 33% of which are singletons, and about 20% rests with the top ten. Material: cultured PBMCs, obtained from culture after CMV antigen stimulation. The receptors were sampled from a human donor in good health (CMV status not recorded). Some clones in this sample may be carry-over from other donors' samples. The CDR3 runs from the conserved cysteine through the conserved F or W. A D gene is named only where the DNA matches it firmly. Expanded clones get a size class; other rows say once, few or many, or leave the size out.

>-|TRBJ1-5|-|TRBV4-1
TGCGCCAGCAGCCAAGACTATAGCAATCAGCCCCAGCATTTT
CASSQDYSNQPQHF
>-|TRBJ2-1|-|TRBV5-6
TGTGCCAGCAAAATAGACAATGAGCAGTTCTTC
CASKIDNEQFF
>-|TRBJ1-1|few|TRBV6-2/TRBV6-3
TGTGCCAGCAGTTACGGGTGGAACAAGGAGGACACTGAAGCTTTCTTT
CASSYGWNKEDTEAFF
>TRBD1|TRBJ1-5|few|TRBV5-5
TGTGCCAGCAGCGCTGGACAGGGTACTCAGCCCCAGCATTTT
CASSAGQGTQPQHF
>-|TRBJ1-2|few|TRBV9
TGTGCCAGCAGCGTAGCCGGGTCACAGCCCCTCTATGGCTACACCTTC
CASSVAGSQPLYGYTF
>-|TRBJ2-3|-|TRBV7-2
TGTGCCAGCAGCCTTGACTGGACCGATACGCAGTATTTT
CASSLDWTDTQYF
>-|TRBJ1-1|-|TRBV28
TGTGCCAGCCGCTCGAACCGGGACCTCCACACTGAAGCTTTCTTT
CASRSNRDLHTEAFF
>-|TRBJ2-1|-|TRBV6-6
TGTGCCAGCGTGGACTTAGCGCCCAATGAGCAGTTCTTC
CASVDLAPNEQFF
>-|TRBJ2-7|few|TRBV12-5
TGTGCTAGTGGTTCCTCCTCGGGATACGAGCAGTACTTC
CASGSSSGYEQYF
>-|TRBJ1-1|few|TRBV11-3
TGTGCCAGCAGCTTCCGCGGGGAGGAGACTGAAGCTTTCTTT
CASSFRGEETEAFF
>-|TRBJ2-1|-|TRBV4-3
TGCGCCAGCAGCCAAGCCGGCCCGGCTGGGGAGCAGTTCTTC
CASSQAGPAGEQFF
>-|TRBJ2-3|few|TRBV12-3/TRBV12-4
TGTGCCAGCAGTCCGACAGGCCGACTGGTAGATACGCAGTATTTT
CASSPTGRLVDTQYF
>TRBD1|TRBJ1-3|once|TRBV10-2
TGCGCCACCCTGGACAGGGCGAGCTCTGGAAACACCATATATTTT
CATLDRASSGNTIYF
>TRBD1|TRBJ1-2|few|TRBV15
TGTGCCACCAGCAGAGATCGGACAGGGGCGAACTATGGCTACACCTTC
CATSRDRTGANYGYTF
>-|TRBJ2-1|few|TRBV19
TGTGCCAGTAGTATCCGACAGGTTAGGACTTGGCGTAATGAGCAGTTCTTC
CASSIRQVRTWRNEQFF
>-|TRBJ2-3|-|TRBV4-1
TGCGCCAGCACCAGAACGGGTAGAGTCGGCACAGATACGCAGTATTTT
CASTRTGRVGTDTQYF
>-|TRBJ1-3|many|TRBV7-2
TGTGCCAGCAGCTCCCGGGTTTCTGGAAACACCATATATTTT
CASSSRVSGNTIYF
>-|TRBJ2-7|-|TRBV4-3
TGCGCCAGCAGCCAAGAGGATGTCTACGAGCAGTACTTC
CASSQEDVYEQYF
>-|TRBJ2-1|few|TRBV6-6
TGTGCCAGCAGGGTCAGCTCCTACAATGAGCAGTTCTTC
CASRVSSYNEQFF
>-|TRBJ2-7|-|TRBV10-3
TGTGCCATCAGACAAACAGGGCGTCAGTACTTC
CAIRQTGRQYF
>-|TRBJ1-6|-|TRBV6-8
TGTGCCAGCACCGAGAACTCCAACTGGGGCGATTCACCCCTCCACTTT
CASTENSNWGDSPLHF
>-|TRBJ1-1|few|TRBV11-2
TGTGCCAGCAGCTCCCTTGGGGAATACACTGAAGCTTTCTTT
CASSSLGEYTEAFF
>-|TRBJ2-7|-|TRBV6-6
TGTGCCAGCACCTCCCCTGGGTGGGGACGCGGCTCCCCGGGTGTCGAGCAGTACTTC
CASTSPGWGRGSPGVEQYF
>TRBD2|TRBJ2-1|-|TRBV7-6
TGTGCCAGCACCCTCACGACTAGCGGCTACAATGAGCAGTTCTTC
CASTLTTSGYNEQFF
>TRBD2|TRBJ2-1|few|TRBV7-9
TGTGCCAGCAGCCCACTAGCGGGAGGGCCCAATGAGCAGTTCTTC
CASSPLAGGPNEQFF
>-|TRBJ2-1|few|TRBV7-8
TGTGCCAGCAGCTCGAGGACTCACGCGAATGAGCAGTTCTTC
CASSSRTHANEQFF
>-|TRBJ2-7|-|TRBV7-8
TGTGCCAGCAGCTTAGGTGGGCCCCGTATGTACTTC
CASSLGGPRMYF
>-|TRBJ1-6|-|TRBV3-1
TGTGCCAGCAGCCAAGAGAGGGTTCTGGGTTCACCCCTCCACTTT
CASSQERVLGSPLHF
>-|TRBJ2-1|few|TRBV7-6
TGTGCCAGCAGCCGGTCTGGAGGGTATGATGAGCAGTTCTTC
CASSRSGGYDEQFF
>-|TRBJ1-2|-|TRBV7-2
TGTGCCAGCAGCTTGGTTCTCTGGGGGAATGGCTACACCTTC
CASSLVLWGNGYTF
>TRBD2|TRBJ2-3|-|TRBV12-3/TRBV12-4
TGTGCCAGCAGTTTATACGTCGGGGGGATTCCAGATACGCAGTATTTT
CASSLYVGGIPDTQYF
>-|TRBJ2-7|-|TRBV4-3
TGCGCCAGCAGCCAAGACGGGAGTTCCTACGAGCAGTACTTC
CASSQDGSSYEQYF
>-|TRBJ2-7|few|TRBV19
TGTGCCAGTAGTATCCGAACCGGACCGGGTTACGAGCAGTACTTC
CASSIRTGPGYEQYF
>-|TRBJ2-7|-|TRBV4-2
TGTGCCAGCAGCCAAGAAGGGCCGACGGTTAGGTACGAGCAGTACTTC
CASSQEGPTVRYEQYF
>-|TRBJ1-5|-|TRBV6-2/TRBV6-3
TGTGCCAGCAGACGACAGCCGTATAGCAATCAGCCCCAGCATTTT
CASRRQPYSNQPQHF
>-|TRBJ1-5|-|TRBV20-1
TGCAGTGCGGGGGTACCTCGGCTGGGATATCGCAATCAGCCCCAGCATTTT
CSAGVPRLGYRNQPQHF
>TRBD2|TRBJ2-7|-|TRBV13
TGTGCCAGCAATATAGCGGGAGGGCCGAACGAGCAGTACTTC
CASNIAGGPNEQYF
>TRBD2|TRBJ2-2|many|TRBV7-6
TGTGCCAGCAGCCGCGGGGGCACCGGGGAGCTGTTTTTT
CASSRGGTGELFF
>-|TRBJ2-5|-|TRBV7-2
TGTGCCAGCAGCTGGAGGGACCCTACAGAGACCAAGTACTTC
CASSWRDPTETKYF
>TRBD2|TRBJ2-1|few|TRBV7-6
TGTGCCAGCAGCCTTAAAATAGCGGGGCACTCCTACAATGAGCAGTTCTTC
CASSLKIAGHSYNEQFF
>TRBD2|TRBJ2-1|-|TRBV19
TGTGCCAGTAGTAACGGACTAGCGGGAGATCGGGGTGAGCAGTTCTTC
CASSNGLAGDRGEQFF
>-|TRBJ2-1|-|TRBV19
TGTGCGAGAGGGGCGGAAACCTACAATGAGCAGTTCTTC
CARGAETYNEQFF
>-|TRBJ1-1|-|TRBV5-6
TGTGCCAGCAGACCGGGGGAAAACACTGAAGCTTTCTTT
CASRPGENTEAFF